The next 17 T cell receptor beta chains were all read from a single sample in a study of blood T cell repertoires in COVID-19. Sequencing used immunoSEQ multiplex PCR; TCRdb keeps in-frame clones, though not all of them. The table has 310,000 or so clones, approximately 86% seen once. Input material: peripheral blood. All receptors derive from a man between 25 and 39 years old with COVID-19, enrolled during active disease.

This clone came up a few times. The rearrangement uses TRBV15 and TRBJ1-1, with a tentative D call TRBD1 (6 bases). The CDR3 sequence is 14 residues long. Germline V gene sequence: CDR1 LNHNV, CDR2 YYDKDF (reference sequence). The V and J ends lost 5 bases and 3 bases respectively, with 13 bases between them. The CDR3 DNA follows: TGTGCCACCAGCTTACAGGGTGTGGACACTGAAGCTTTCTTT. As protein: CATSLQGVDTEAFF.

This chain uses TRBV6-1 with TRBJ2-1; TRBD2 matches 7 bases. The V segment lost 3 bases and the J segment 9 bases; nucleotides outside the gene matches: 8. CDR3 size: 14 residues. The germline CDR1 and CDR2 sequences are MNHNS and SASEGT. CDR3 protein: CASSEGGGPAEQFF. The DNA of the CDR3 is TGTGCCAGCAGTGAGGGGGGAGGGCCCGCTGAGCAGTTCTTC.

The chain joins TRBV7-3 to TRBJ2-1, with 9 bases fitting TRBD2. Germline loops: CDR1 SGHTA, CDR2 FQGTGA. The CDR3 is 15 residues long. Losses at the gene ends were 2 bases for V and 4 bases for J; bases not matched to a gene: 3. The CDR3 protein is CASSLGLAGYNEQFF. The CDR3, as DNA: TGTGCCAGCAGCTTAGGGCTAGCGGGGTACAATGAGCAGTTCTTC. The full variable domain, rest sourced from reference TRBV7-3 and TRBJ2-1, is GAGVSQTPSNKVTEKGKYVELRCDPISGHTALYWYRQSLGQGPEFLIYFQGTGAADDSGLPNDRFFAVRPEGSVSTLKIQRTERGDSAVYLCASSLGLAGYNEQFFGPGTRLTVL.

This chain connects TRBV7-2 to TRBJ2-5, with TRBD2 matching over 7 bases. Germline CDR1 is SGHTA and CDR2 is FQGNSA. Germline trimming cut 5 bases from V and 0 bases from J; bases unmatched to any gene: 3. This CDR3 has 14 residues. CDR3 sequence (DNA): TGTGCCAGCAGCCAGGGAGGGCACCAAGAGACCCAGTACTTC. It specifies CASSQGGHQETQYF.

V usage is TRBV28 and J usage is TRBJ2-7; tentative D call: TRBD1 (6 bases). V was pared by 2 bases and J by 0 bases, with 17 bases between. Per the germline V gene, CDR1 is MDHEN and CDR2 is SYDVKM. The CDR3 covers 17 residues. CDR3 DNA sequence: TGTGCCAGCAGTTTACCCCAGGGGCCGCGGAGCTCCTACGAGCAGTACTTC. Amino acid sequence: CASSLPQGPRSSYEQYF. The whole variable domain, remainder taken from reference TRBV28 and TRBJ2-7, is DVKVTQSSRYLVKRTGEKVFLECVQDMDHENMFWYRQDPGLGLRLIYFSYDVKMKEKGDIPEGYSVSREKKERFSLILESASTNQTSMYLCASSLPQGPRSSYEQYFGPGTRLTVT.

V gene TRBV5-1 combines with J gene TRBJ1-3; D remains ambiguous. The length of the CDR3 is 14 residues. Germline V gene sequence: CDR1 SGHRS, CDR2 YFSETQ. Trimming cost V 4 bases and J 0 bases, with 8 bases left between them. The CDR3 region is CASSGADSGNTIYF. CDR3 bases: TGCGCCAGCAGCGGAGCGGACTCTGGAAACACCATATATTTT.

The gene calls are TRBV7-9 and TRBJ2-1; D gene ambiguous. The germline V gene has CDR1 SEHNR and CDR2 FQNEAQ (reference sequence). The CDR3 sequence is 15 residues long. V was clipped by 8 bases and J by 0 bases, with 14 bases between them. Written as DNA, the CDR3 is TGTGCCAGCCTGAGTGTCCGGAGCTCCTACAATGAGCAGTTCTTC. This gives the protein CASLSVRSSYNEQFF.

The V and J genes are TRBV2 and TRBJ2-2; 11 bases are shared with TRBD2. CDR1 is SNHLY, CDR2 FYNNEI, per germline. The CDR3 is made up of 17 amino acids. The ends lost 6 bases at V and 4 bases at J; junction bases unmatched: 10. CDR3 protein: CASSRTSGRVITGELFF. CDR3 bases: TGTGCCAGCAGCCGAACTAGCGGGAGAGTCATCACCGGGGAGCTGTTTTTT.

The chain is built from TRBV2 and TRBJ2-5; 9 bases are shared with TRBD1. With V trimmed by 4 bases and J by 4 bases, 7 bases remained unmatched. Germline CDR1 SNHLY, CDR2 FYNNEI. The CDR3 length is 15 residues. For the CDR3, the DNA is TGTGCCAGCAGTGGAGGGGGACAGGGAATAGAGACCCAGTACTTC. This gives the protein CASSGGGQGIETQYF.

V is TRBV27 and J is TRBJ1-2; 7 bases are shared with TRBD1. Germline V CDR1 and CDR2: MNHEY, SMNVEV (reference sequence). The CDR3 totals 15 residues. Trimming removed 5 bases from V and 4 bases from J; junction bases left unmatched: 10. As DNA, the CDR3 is TGTGCCAGCAGTGTACAGACAGGGAGTTTCTATGGCTACACCTTC. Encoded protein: CASSVQTGSFYGYTF.

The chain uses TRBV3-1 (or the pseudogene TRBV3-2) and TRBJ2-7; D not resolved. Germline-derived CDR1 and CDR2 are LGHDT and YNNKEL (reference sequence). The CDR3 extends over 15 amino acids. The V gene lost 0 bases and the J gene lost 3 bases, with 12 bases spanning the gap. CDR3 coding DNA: TGTGCCAGCAGCCAAGATAGGCGGCAGCTCTACGAGCAGTACTTC. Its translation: CASSQDRRQLYEQYF.

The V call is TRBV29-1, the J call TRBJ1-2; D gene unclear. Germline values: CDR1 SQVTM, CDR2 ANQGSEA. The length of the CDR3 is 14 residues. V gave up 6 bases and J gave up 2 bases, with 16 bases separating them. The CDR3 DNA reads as TGCAGCGTAAGAAAAGACGCTAGGAACTATGGCTACACCTTC. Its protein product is CSVRKDARNYGYTF.

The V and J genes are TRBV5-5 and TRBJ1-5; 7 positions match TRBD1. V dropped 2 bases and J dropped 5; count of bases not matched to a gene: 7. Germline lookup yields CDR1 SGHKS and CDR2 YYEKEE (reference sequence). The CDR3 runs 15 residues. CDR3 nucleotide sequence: TGTGCCAGCAGCTTAGGGACAGAGAGGTATCAGCCCCAGCATTTT. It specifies CASSLGTERYQPQHF.

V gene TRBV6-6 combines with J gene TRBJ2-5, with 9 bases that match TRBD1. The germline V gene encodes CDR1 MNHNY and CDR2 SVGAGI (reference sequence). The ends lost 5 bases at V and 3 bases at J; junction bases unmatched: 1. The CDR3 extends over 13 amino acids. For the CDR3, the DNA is TGTGCCAGCAGTGGACAGGGGAAAGAGACCCAGTACTTC. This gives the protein CASSGQGKETQYF.

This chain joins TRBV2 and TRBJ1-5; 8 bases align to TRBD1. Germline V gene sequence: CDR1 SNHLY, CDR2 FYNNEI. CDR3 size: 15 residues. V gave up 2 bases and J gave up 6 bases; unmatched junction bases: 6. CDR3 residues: CASSEMDRVLQPQHF. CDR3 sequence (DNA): TGTGCCAGCAGTGAAATGGACAGGGTGCTTCAGCCCCAGCATTTT.

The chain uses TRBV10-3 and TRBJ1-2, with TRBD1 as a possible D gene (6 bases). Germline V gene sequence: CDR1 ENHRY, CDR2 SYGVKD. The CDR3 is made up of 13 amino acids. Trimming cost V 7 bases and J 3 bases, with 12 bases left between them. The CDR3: CAITPTGYYGYTF. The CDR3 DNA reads TGTGCCATCACTCCTACAGGGTACTATGGCTACACCTTC.

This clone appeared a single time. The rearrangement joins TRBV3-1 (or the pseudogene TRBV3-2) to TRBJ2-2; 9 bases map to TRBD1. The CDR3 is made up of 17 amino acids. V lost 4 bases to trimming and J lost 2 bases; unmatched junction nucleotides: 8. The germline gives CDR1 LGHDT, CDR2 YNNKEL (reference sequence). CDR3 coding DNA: TGTGCCAGCAGCCGCGTAGGACAGGGGTTTAACACCGGGGAGCTGTTTTTT. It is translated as CASSRVGQGFNTGELFF.